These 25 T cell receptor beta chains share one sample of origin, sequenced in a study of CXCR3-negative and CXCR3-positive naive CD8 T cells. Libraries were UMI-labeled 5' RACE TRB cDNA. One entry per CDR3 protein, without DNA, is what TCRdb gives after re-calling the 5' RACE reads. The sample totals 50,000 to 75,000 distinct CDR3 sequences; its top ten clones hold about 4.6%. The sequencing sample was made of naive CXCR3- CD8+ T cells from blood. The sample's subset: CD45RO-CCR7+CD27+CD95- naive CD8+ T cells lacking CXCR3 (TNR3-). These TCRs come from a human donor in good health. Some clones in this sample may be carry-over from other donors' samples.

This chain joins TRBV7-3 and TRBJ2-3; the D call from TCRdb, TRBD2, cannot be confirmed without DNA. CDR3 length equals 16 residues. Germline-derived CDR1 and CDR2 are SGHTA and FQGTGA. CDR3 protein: CASSDGTSGSTDTQYF.

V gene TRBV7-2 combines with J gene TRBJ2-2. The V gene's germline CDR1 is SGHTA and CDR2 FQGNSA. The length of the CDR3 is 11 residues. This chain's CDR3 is CASSFPGELFF. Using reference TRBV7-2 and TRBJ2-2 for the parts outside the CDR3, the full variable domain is GAGVSQSPSNKVTEKGKDVELRCDPISGHTALYWYRQSLGQGLEFLIYFQGNSAPDKSGLPSDRFSAERTGGSVSTLTIQRTQQEDSAVYLCASSFPGELFFGEGSRLTVL.

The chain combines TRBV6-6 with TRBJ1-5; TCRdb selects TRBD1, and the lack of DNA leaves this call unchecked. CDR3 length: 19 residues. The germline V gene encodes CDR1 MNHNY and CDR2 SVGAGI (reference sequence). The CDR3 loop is CASSYWFVDRDGEGQPQHF.

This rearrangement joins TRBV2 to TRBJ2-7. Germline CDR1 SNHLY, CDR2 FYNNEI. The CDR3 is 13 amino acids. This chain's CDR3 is CASSEVSTYEQYF.

The CDR3 spells CASSQELQGGSPLHF. The chain couples TRBV4-1 to TRBJ1-6; absent DNA, TCRdb's TRBD1 call cannot be checked. The CDR3 covers 15 residues. Per the germline V gene, CDR1 is MGHRA and CDR2 is YSYEKL.

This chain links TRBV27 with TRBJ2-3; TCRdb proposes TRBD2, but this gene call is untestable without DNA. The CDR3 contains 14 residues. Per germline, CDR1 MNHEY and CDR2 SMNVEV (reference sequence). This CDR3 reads CASFGGASTDTQYF.

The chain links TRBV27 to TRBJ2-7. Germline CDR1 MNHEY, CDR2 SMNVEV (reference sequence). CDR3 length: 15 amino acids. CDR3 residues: CASSLLDRRSYEQYF.

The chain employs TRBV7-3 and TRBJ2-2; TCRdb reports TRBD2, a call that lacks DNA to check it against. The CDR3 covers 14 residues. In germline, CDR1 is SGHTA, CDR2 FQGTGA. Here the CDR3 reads CASSGGGMAGELFF.

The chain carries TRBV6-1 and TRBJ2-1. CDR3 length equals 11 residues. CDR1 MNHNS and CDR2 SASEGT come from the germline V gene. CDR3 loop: CASSEVNEQFF.

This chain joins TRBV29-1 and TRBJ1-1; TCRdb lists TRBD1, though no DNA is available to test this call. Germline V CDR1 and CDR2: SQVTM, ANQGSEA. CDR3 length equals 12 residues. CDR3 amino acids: CSVDQGLTEAFF.

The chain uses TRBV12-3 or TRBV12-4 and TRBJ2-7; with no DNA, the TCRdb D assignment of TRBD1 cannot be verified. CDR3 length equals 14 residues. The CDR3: CASRPGTGFREQYF.

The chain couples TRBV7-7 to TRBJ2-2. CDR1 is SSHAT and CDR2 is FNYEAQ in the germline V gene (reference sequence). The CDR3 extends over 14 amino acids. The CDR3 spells CASSSAHRAGELFF.

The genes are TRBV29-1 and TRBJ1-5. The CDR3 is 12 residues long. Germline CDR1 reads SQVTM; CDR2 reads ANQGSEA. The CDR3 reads CSVGLLGQPQHF.

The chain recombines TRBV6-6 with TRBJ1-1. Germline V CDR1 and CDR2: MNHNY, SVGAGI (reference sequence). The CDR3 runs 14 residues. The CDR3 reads CASSYSFESSEAFF.

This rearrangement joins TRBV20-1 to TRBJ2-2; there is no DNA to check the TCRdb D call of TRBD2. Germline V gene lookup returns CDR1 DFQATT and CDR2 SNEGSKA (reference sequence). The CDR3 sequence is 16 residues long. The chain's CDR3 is CSARDRRTSNTGELFF.

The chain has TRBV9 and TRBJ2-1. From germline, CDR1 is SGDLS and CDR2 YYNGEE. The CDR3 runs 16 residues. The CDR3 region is CASSEDSGGPTNEQFF.

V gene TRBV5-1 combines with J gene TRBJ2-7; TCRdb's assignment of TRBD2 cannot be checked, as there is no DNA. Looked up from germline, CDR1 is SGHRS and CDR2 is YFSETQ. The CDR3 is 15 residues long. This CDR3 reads CASSHDLAGGIEQYF.

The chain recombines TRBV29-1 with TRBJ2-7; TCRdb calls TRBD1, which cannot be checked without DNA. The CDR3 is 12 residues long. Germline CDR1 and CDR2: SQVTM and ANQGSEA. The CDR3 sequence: CSVVIGGHEQYF.

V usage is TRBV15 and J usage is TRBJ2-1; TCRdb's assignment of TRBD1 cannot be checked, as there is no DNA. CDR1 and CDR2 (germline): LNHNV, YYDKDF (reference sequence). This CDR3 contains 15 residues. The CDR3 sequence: CATSIDRGRINEQFF. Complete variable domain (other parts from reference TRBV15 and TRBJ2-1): DAMVIQNPRYQVTQFGKPVTLSCSQTLNHNVMYWYQQKSSQAPKLLFHYYDKDFNNEADTPDNFQSRRPNTSFCFLDIRSPGLGDTAMYLCATSIDRGRINEQFFGPGTRLTVL.

The CDR3 loop is CASSPGPSYELYF. The chain employs TRBV7-6 and TRBJ2-7; TCRdb's assignment of TRBD1 cannot be checked, as there is no DNA. The CDR3 totals 13 residues. The V gene's germline CDR1 is SGHVS and CDR2 FNYEAQ.

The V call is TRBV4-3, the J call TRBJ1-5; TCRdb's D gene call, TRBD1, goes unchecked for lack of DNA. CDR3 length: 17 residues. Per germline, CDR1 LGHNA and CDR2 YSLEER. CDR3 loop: CASSQDGDRGSSQPQHF.

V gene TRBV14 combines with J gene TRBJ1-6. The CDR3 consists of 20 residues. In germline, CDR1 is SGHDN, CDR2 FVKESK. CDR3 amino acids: CASSQDLGNRGGSYNSPLHF.

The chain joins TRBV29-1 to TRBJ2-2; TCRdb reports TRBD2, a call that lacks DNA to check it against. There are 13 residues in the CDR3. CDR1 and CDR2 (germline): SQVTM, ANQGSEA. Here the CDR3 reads CSVTRTEAGELFF.

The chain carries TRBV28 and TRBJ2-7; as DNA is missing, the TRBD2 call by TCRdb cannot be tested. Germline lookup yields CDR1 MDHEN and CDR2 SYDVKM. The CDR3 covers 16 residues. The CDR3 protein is CASSDTPSGLTYEQYF.

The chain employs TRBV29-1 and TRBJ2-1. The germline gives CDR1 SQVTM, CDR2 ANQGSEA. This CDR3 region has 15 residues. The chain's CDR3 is CSVGSAVYSYNEQFF.